This entry features one TCR beta chain sequence. These data come from a study of blood T cell repertoires in COVID-19. Study summary: T cells, B-cell-depleted T cells, or PBMCs provided the cDNA or gDNA that served as material.

The CDR3 length is 13 residues. CDR1 and CDR2 from the germline V gene are SGHTS and YDEGEE. Trimming removed 3 bases from V and 2 bases from J, with 6 bases in between. The authors' processing: Scientists estimated how many nucleated cells there were by amplifying reference gene primers. The data were produced by immunoSEQ multiplex PCR, yet TCRdb's version contains in-frame clones alone and is incomplete. Clone size and the V and J calls come from that table; the DNA yielded D and trimming. The data hold around 140,000 clones, with around 78% observed a single time. This TCR came from a woman in her sixties with acute or convalescent COVID-19. Sequenced material: peripheral blood. The chain recombines TRBV5-8 with TRBJ2-1, with no clear D. The DNA for the CDR3 is TGTGCCAGCAGCTGGAGACCCTACAATGAGCAGTTCTTC. Amino acids: CASSWRPYNEQFF.